Included here is one T cell receptor beta chain sequence, with context. Its antigen is unidentified. This CDR3 has 15 amino acids. The junction had 6 bases not matched to a gene; V was cut back by 6 bases and J by 2 bases. Germline lookup yields CDR1 SGHNT and CDR2 YENEEA. Atypia-free adjacent lung came from at least 2 cm beyond the tumor margin. Assay used: immunoSEQ multiplex PCR; TCRdb lists only in-frame clones, some missing. The table lists 850 to 1,000 clones, around 34% of them singletons, with about 16% in the top ten. The sample belongs to a study of T cells in localized non-small cell lung cancer. General observations from the study: Adjacent uninvolved lung tissue had the highest T cell clonality, exceeding tumor.

The material sequenced was normal lung tissue next to the tumor, taken before any cancer treatment. The rearrangement joins TRBV11-3 to TRBJ1-3, with 8 positions matching TRBD1. The source of this sequence is a female donor of 60 years or more with stage III squamous cell lung carcinoma. CDR3 nucleotide sequence: TGTGCCAGCAGTGCAGGGGGCATAACTGGAAACACCATATATTTT. Translating it yields CASSAGGITGNTIYF.